One sample yielded the 27 T cell receptor beta chains listed below, sequenced in a study of identical twins. TCRdb reanalysed the 5' RACE reads using MiXCR and keeps one entry per CDR3 protein. The table has hundreds of thousands of distinct CDR3 sequences, around a sixth seen once; the top ten hold roughly 13%. This same sample was also taken into another study, of T cells expressing NK-cell markers.

Sequencing was done on a sample of PBMCs. The receptors were sampled from a woman aged 18-29 years in good health.

The chain joins TRBV7-6 to TRBJ2-1, with D uncertain. CDR1 SGHVS and CDR2 FNYEAQ come from the germline V gene. V was clipped by 1 base and J by 7 bases, with 14 bases between them. The CDR3 totals 15 residues. In nucleotides, the CDR3 is TGTGCCAGCAGCTTAGGGAGTGGCTCGAGGAATGAGCAGTTCTTC. This sequence encodes CASSLGSGSRNEQFF. Full variable domain (missing parts from reference TRBV7-6 and TRBJ2-1): GAGVSQSPRYKVTKRGQDVALRCDPISGHVSLYWYRQALGQGPEFLTYFNYEAQQDKSGLPNDRFSAERPEGSISTLTIQRTEQRDSAMYRCASSLGSGSRNEQFFGPGTRLTVL.

V and J are TRBV7-2 and TRBJ2-3, with 7 bases aligning to TRBD2. The germline CDR1 and CDR2 sequences are SGHTA and FQGNSA. There are 12 residues in the CDR3. V dropped 4 bases and J dropped 8; count of bases not matched to a gene: 3. CDR3 region: CASSSGGGTQYF. Written as DNA, the CDR3 is TGTGCCAGCAGCTCGGGGGGTGGTACGCAGTATTTT.

The rearrangement joins TRBV20-1 to TRBJ1-2; TRBD1 aligns across 7 bases. Trimming removed 0 bases from V and 8 bases from J; junction bases left unmatched: 9. This CDR3 has 14 residues. Germline V gene data show CDR1 as DFQATT and CDR2 as SNEGSKA (reference sequence). As DNA, the CDR3 is TGCAGTGCTAGAGATTACACAGGGGCGCACGGCTACACCTTC. Translated, it gives CSARDYTGAHGYTF.

The chain couples TRBV7-9 to TRBJ2-7; 7 bases match TRBD1. Germline CDR1 SEHNR, CDR2 FQNEAQ (reference sequence). The trim removed 8 bases at V and 2 bases at J, leaving 12 bases unmatched. The CDR3 runs 15 residues. This CDR3 is CASAHPRTGAYEQYF. The CDR3 nucleotides read TGTGCCAGCGCGCACCCCCGGACAGGCGCCTACGAGCAGTACTTC.

This clonotype was counted only a few times. One junction end disagrees with the germline gene, perhaps due to a read error. The V gene is TRBV7-9, the J gene TRBJ2-7, with D possibly being TRBD2 (5 bases). This CDR3 is 12 amino acids long. Germline CDR1 reads SEHNR; CDR2 reads FQNEAQ (reference sequence). The CDR3, as DNA: TGTTCCAGCAGCTTAGGGTCGGGGGAGCAGTACTTC. Its protein product is CSSSLGSGEQYF.

This clonotype has just a few counts. The rearrangement links TRBV11-2 to TRBJ2-1; perhaps D is TRBD1 or TRBD2 (6 bases each). V lost 3 bases and J lost 11, with 20 bases in between. Germline loops: CDR1 SGHAT, CDR2 FQNNGV. This CDR3 spans 15 amino acids. This CDR3 reads CASSFDGGPRIQQFF. The CDR3 region has the DNA TGTGCCAGCAGCTTCGATGGGGGGCCAAGGATACAGCAGTTCTTC.

The chain has TRBV29-1 and TRBJ2-2; D is uncertain. Trimming removed 1 base at V and 3 bases at J, with 12 bases between. This CDR3 spans 15 amino acids. The germline CDR1 and CDR2 sequences are SQVTM and ANQGSEA. The DNA for the CDR3 is TGCAGCGTTGAAGTTGTCGGTCACCACACCGGGGAGCTGTTTTTT. Amino acids: CSVEVVGHHTGELFF.

As concerns this clonotype: A read error may account for a junction end that differs from germline. The chain joins TRBV6-1 to TRBJ2-7, with D hard to call. The CDR3 spans 14 residues. Germline values: CDR1 MNHNS, CDR2 SASEGT. In DNA form, the CDR3 reads TGTGCCAGCAGTGAGATAGAAGACTCCAACGAGCAGTACTTC. Amino acid sequence: CASSEIEDSNEQYF.

This clonotype was seen only a few times. J is TRBJ2-7 and V is TRBV2, with 11 bases lining up with TRBD2. The junction had 6 bases not matched to a gene; V was cut back by 6 bases and J by 2 bases. CDR3 length: 15 residues. Germline loops: CDR1 SNHLY, CDR2 FYNNEI. The CDR3 DNA sequence: TGTGCCAGCAGGGGCCGACTAGCGGGGCCCTACGAGCAGTACTTC. It yields the protein CASRGRLAGPYEQYF.

This clonotype was counted between two and nine times. The V call is TRBV5-1, the J call TRBJ2-1; D possibly uses TRBD1 or TRBD2 (5 bases each). The CDR3 length is 15 residues. V was shortened by 4 bases and J by 8 bases, with 19 bases between the two germline ends. Germline CDR1 and CDR2: SGHRS and YFSETQ. Here the CDR3 reads CASSPPGRMGDEQFF. In DNA form, the CDR3 reads TGCGCCAGCAGCCCCCCGGGCCGGATGGGGGATGAGCAGTTCTTC.

A few counts support this clonotype. This chain links TRBV7-9 with TRBJ2-7; 10 bases are shared with TRBD1. Germline V gene sequence: CDR1 SEHNR, CDR2 FQNEAQ (reference sequence). CDR3 length equals 14 residues. V shed 5 bases and J 6 bases; nucleotides not matched to a gene: 7. The CDR3 reads CASSHPGQGTEQYF. In nucleotides, the CDR3 is TGTGCCAGCAGCCACCCGGGACAGGGGACCGAGCAGTACTTC.

This clonotype was counted many times. The chain carries TRBV12-3 or TRBV12-4 and TRBJ1-6, with 12 nucleotides matching TRBD1. The CDR3 spans 15 residues. Trimming cost V 5 bases and J 10 bases; bases outside gene matches: 6. In nucleotides, the CDR3 is TGTGCCAGCAGTCGGGACAGGGGGCTAGGATCACCCCTCCACTTT. This sequence encodes CASSRDRGLGSPLHF.

In this sample, this clonotype turned up many times. A junction boundary mismatches the germline segment, possibly from a read error. The chain recombines TRBV5-1 with TRBJ2-3, with a tentative D call TRBD2 (6 bases). CDR1 and CDR2 (germline): SGHRS, YFSETQ. CDR3 length: 14 residues. The DNA of the CDR3 is TGTGCCAGCAGCTTGCGGGACCGCACAGATACGCAGTATTTT. Translated, it gives CASSLRDRTDTQYF.

The V gene is TRBV24-1, the J gene TRBJ2-5; 10 bases fit TRBD2. V was pared by 5 bases and J by 5 bases, with 7 bases of the junction left unmatched. The length of the CDR3 is 15 residues. The germline V gene encodes CDR1 KGHDR and CDR2 SFDVKD. In DNA, the CDR3 is TGTGCCACCAGTGTCGTAGCGGGGGGATCGGAGACCCAGTACTTC. Encoded protein: CATSVVAGGSETQYF.

This chain connects TRBV5-1 to TRBJ2-5; 12 nucleotides agree with TRBD2. V trimming: 2 bases; J trimming: 0 bases; junction bases outside the gene matches: 2. Germline V lookup: CDR1 SGHRS, CDR2 YFSETQ. The CDR3 extends over 16 amino acids. This CDR3 is CASSFGTSGYQETQYF. The DNA for the CDR3 is TGCGCCAGCAGCTTCGGGACTAGCGGGTACCAAGAGACCCAGTACTTC.

This clonotype was counted a few times. The chain recombines TRBV12-3 or TRBV12-4 with TRBJ1-1; TRBD1 aligns across 7 bases. The junction had 8 bases not matched to a gene; V was cut back by 5 bases and J by 5 bases. The CDR3 covers 14 residues. The CDR3, as DNA: TGTGCCAGCAGTCGCAGGGGGGTAGGGACTGAAGCTTTCTTT. Translation: CASSRRGVGTEAFF.

The chain employs TRBV20-1 and TRBJ2-7; 8 bases align to TRBD2. Germline values: CDR1 DFQATT, CDR2 SNEGSKA (reference sequence). This CDR3 region has 14 residues. J gave up 6 bases and V 0 bases, and 7 bases lay outside the gene matches. The CDR3: CSARDSGAGGEQYF. The DNA for the CDR3 is TGCAGTGCTAGAGATAGCGGCGCGGGGGGCGAGCAGTACTTC.

This chain connects TRBV20-1 to TRBJ2-3, with D possibly being TRBD2 (5 bases). This CDR3 has 13 residues. The ends were cut back, 5 bases at V and 3 bases at J, with 12 bases in the middle. CDR1 is DFQATT, CDR2 SNEGSKA, per germline (reference sequence). CDR3 amino acids: CSAQRTVTDTQYF. DNA for the CDR3: TGCAGTGCTCAACGGACTGTAACAGATACGCAGTATTTT.

The genes are TRBV20-1 and TRBJ2-5; 8 bases line up with TRBD2. Germline CDR1 is DFQATT and CDR2 is SNEGSKA (reference sequence). This CDR3 is built from 15 residues. Trimming took 3 bases from V and 0 from J; bases not matched to a gene: 6. The CDR3 spells CSARPLAENQETQYF. As DNA, the CDR3 is TGCAGTGCTAGGCCACTAGCGGAGAACCAAGAGACCCAGTACTTC.

The rearrangement joins TRBV7-3 to TRBJ1-2; D is possibly TRBD1 (5 bases). Per germline, CDR1 SGHTA and CDR2 FQGTGA. There are 14 residues in the CDR3. V lost 5 bases, J lost 7 bases, and 17 bases lay in between. This chain's CDR3 is CASSPSFRAAGYTF. As DNA, the CDR3 is TGTGCCAGCAGCCCCTCGTTCAGGGCCGCTGGCTACACCTTC. The whole variable domain, remainder taken from reference TRBV7-3 and TRBJ1-2, is GAGVSQTPSNKVTEKGKYVELRCDPISGHTALYWYRQSLGQGPEFLIYFQGTGAADDSGLPNDRFFAVRPEGSVSTLKIQRTERGDSAVYLCASSPSFRAAGYTFGSGTRLTVV.

This chain joins TRBV15 and TRBJ2-7, with a tentative D call TRBD2 (6 bases). This CDR3 has 16 residues. In germline, CDR1 is LNHNV, CDR2 YYDKDF (reference sequence). V was cut by 3 bases and J by 0 bases, with 15 bases left in between. The CDR3: CATSSTSGLFSYEQYF. CDR3 nucleotides: TGTGCCACCAGCAGCACTTCGGGACTCTTCTCCTACGAGCAGTACTTC.

This clonotype came up a few times. As DNA, the CDR3 is TGTGCCAGCAGTCAACTCCCGAACTACACCTTC. Protein product: CASSQLPNYTF. The rearrangement uses TRBV12-3 or TRBV12-4 and TRBJ1-2; D ambiguous. The CDR3 covers 11 residues. V lost 5 bases, J lost 10 bases, and 11 bases lay in between.

This clonotype was counted only a few times. The chain couples TRBV4-2 to TRBJ2-7; tentative D call: TRBD2 (5 bases). The CDR3 extends over 16 amino acids. Trimming stripped 0 bases from V and 7 bases from J, with 19 bases between. Per germline, CDR1 LGHNA and CDR2 YNFKEQ. The CDR3 sequence is CASSQDYPTEVWEQYF. The CDR3 bases are TGTGCCAGCAGCCAAGATTATCCAACGGAGGTGTGGGAGCAGTACTTC.

This chain links TRBV7-9 with TRBJ1-3; D perhaps matches TRBD1 (6 bases). V lost 5 bases and J 2 bases, leaving 10 bases between the germline ends. The CDR3 extends over 14 amino acids. Looked up from germline, CDR1 is SEHNR and CDR2 is FQNEAQ (reference sequence). The CDR3 coding sequence is TGTGCCAGCAGCCTGGGGACAACTGGAAACACCATATATTTT. It codes for CASSLGTTGNTIYF.

In its sample, this clonotype was seen a few times. The chain couples TRBV6-6 to TRBJ2-3, with D possibly being TRBD2 (6 bases). The CDR3 has 12 residues. Per the germline V gene, CDR1 is MNHNY and CDR2 is SVGAGI (reference sequence). Trimming stripped 7 bases from V and 4 bases from J, with 9 bases between. CDR3 region: CASKLASDTQYF. CDR3 DNA sequence: TGTGCCAGCAAACTAGCATCAGATACGCAGTATTTT.

The chain uses TRBV14 and TRBJ2-5, with D unresolved. V was clipped by 1 base and J by 2 bases, with 8 bases between them. Per the germline V gene, CDR1 is SGHDN and CDR2 is FVKESK. This CDR3 spans 14 amino acids. The CDR3: CASSQAQLQETQYF. The CDR3 DNA reads TGTGCCAGCAGCCAAGCCCAGCTACAAGAGACCCAGTACTTC.

V and J are TRBV28 and TRBJ2-7; 9 nucleotides line up with TRBD2. Germline CDR1 MDHEN, CDR2 SYDVKM. There are 14 residues in the CDR3. The J segment lost 3 bases and the V segment lost 10 bases, leaving 10 bases of the junction unmatched. CDR3 DNA sequence: TGTGCCACCAAAATAGCGGGAGTGGGCTACGAGCAGTACTTC. This sequence encodes CATKIAGVGYEQYF.